Each of the 28 T cell receptor beta chains below was sequenced from the same sample in a study of Ad26.COV2.S vaccination and SARS-CoV-2 variants. Treatment noted: roughly 18 received Ad26.COV2.S at low or high dose, single or two shots; about five received placebo; per-sample allocation not given. Each sample was drawn 63 days after the first injection (of vaccine or placebo). TCRdb's copy holds only in-frame clones and misses some; the assay was immunoSEQ multiplex PCR. The sample lists 240,000 or so clones; approximately 87% were seen once. This material consisted of peripheral blood, taken in a trial of Ad26.COV2.S vaccine versus placebo. The receptors were sampled from a person between 18 and 65 years old who received the Ad26.COV2.S COVID-19 vaccine or a placebo.

This clone is a singleton in its sample. The chain carries TRBV30 and TRBJ1-5; D gene ambiguous. The CDR3 contains 13 residues. V lost 2 bases and J 7 bases, leaving 12 bases between the germline ends. Germline CDR1 is GTSNPN and CDR2 is SVGIG (reference sequence). The CDR3 sequence is CAWSTTVGQPQHF. CDR3 nucleotides: TGTGCCTGGAGTACTACAGTAGGACAGCCCCAGCATTTT.

The chain is built from TRBV4-3 and TRBJ2-1, with TRBD2 identical over 16 bases. Germline V gene lookup returns CDR1 LGHNA and CDR2 YSLEER. The ends lost 0 bases at V and 6 bases at J; junction bases unmatched: 8. CDR3 length equals 19 residues. The CDR3 DNA is TGCGCCAGCAGCCAAGAGGGGACTAGCGGGAGGGCCTTCGCCAATGAGCAGTTCTTC. It is translated as CASSQEGTSGRAFANEQFF.

The V call is TRBV12-3 or TRBV12-4, the J call TRBJ2-4, with a possible D match to TRBD1 (5 bases). This CDR3 contains 11 residues. Trimming shortened V by 7 bases and J by 6 bases, and 7 bases separated the two germline ends. The chain's CDR3 is CASTQGNIQYF. For the CDR3, the DNA is TGTGCCAGCACGCAGGGAAACATTCAGTACTTC.

The V gene is TRBV5-4, the J gene TRBJ2-7; D ambiguous. The CDR3 is 15 amino acids. Trimming cost V 4 bases and J 0 bases, with 14 bases left between them. CDR1 is SGHNT, CDR2 YYREEE, per germline (reference sequence). Written as DNA, the CDR3 is TGTGCCAGCAGCCCTGACACGAAATCCTCCTACGAGCAGTACTTC. This translates into CASSPDTKSSYEQYF.

The chain joins TRBV6-5 to TRBJ1-5, with a tentative D call TRBD1 (5 bases). V lost 6 bases, J lost 7 bases, and 19 bases lay in between. The CDR3 covers 15 residues. CDR1 is MNHEY and CDR2 is SVGAGI in the germline V gene. The CDR3 reads CASRPPPGGIQPQHF. CDR3 sequence (DNA): TGTGCCAGCAGACCCCCTCCCGGGGGGATCCAGCCCCAGCATTTT.

This clone occurred a few times. This rearrangement joins TRBV6-5 to TRBJ1-2; a possible D gene is TRBD1 (5 bases). V lost 2 bases to trimming and J lost 4 bases, with 11 bases between them. The germline V gene encodes CDR1 MNHEY and CDR2 SVGAGI. CDR3 size: 14 residues. The CDR3 DNA reads as TGTGCCAGCAGTTACAGGGGAGTAGGCTATGGCTACACCTTC. Residues: CASSYRGVGYGYTF.

The V and J genes are TRBV6-1 and TRBJ2-3; D may be TRBD2 (5 bases). Between the trimmed V and J ends, which lost 0 bases and 4 bases, there was a span of 11 bases. CDR1 is MNHNS, CDR2 SASEGT, per germline. This CDR3 contains 15 residues. In nucleotides, the CDR3 is TGTGCCAGCAGTGAAGCCCCTGCCGGGGCAGATACGCAGTATTTT. Protein: CASSEAPAGADTQYF.

The rearrangement joins TRBV5-4 to TRBJ2-7, with D tentatively TRBD2 (5 bases). Germline CDR1 and CDR2: SGHNT and YYREEE (reference sequence). V was pared by 5 bases and J by 5 bases, with 11 bases between. The CDR3 spans 12 residues. CDR3 in amino acids: CASSHTSDEQYF. DNA of the CDR3: TGTGCCAGCAGTCATACTAGTGACGAGCAGTACTTC.

The V call is TRBV6-2 or TRBV6-3, the J call TRBJ2-2; D possibly matches TRBD1 or TRBD2 (5 bases each). Trimming took off 0 bases at V and 5 bases at J, with 16 bases between the two ends. This CDR3 has 17 amino acids. Per germline, CDR1 MNHEY and CDR2 SVGEGT. CDR3 coding DNA: TGTGCCAGCAGTTACTCGGGACGGCAGACTGGTACCGGGGAGCTGTTTTTT. Protein product: CASSYSGRQTGTGELFF.

This chain joins TRBV28 and TRBJ1-6, with TRBD1 matching over 9 bases. Germline CDR1 and CDR2: MDHEN and SYDVKM. V trimming: 2 bases; J trimming: 6 bases; junction bases outside the gene matches: 2. The CDR3 spans 15 residues. This chain's CDR3 is CASSLGDRVNSPLHF. DNA for the CDR3: TGTGCCAGCAGTTTAGGGGACAGGGTTAATTCACCCCTCCACTTT.

This chain links TRBV4-1 with TRBJ2-5, with TRBD2 identical over 15 bases. The V gene end was trimmed by 4 bases and the J gene end by 1 base; junction bases not matched to a gene: 4. Germline CDR1 is MGHRA and CDR2 is YSYEKL. This CDR3 is built from 17 residues. The CDR3 loop reads CASSRGTSGGLQETQYF. Here the CDR3 DNA reads TGCGCCAGCAGCCGCGGGACTAGCGGGGGGCTCCAAGAGACCCAGTACTTC.

Only one count was recorded for this clone. The V call is TRBV4-2, the J call TRBJ2-1; D may be TRBD2 (7 bases). The length of the CDR3 is 17 residues. Germline V lookup: CDR1 LGHNA, CDR2 YNFKEQ. V was shortened by 0 bases and J by 3 bases, with 15 bases between the two germline ends. The CDR3, as DNA: TGTGCCAGCAGCCAAGATCTTGCCGGGGGGCTCTACAATGAGCAGTTCTTC. It yields the protein CASSQDLAGGLYNEQFF.

This chain links TRBV5-1 with TRBJ1-4; no definite D call. This CDR3 has 15 residues. Trimming took 0 bases from V and 5 from J, leaving 11 bases between them. Per germline, CDR1 SGHRS and CDR2 YFSETQ. Here the CDR3 DNA reads TGCGCCAGCAGCTTGGAGGCCAGTCAAAATGAAAAACTGTTTTTT. Its protein is CASSLEASQNEKLFF.

The V call is TRBV6-2 or TRBV6-3, the J call TRBJ2-3, with 7 bases lining up with TRBD2. From germline, CDR1 is MNHEY and CDR2 SVGEGT. This CDR3 is 14 amino acids long. Losses at the gene ends were 2 bases for V and 2 bases for J; bases not matched to a gene: 1. CDR3 DNA sequence: TGTGCCAGCAGTTACAGGGACTACACAGATACGCAGTATTTT. It translates to CASSYRDYTDTQYF.

The chain carries TRBV7-2 and TRBJ1-5, with 9 bases aligning to TRBD1. Looked up from germline, CDR1 is SGHTA and CDR2 is FQGNSA. The CDR3 spans 15 residues. CDR3 nucleotides: TGTGCGACCGGCCGTGGTACAGGGGGCTTTCAGCCCCAGCATTTT. Protein: CATGRGTGGFQPQHF.

As DNA, the CDR3 is TGTGCCTGGACCCAGGATACTAACTATGGCTACACCTTC. Translation gives CAWTQDTNYGYTF. This chain uses TRBV30 with TRBJ1-2; the D is unclear. Germline V lookup: CDR1 GTSNPN, CDR2 SVGIG (reference sequence). The V gene lost 4 bases and the J gene lost 0 bases, with 9 bases spanning the gap. The CDR3 covers 13 residues.

This clone showed up just once. V gene TRBV14 combines with J gene TRBJ2-3; possible D gene TRBD1, 5 bases. This CDR3 has 14 amino acids. Germline CDR1 SGHDN, CDR2 FVKESK. V shed 0 bases and J shed 7 bases, with 11 bases lying between them. The CDR3 here is CASSQEWGRNTQYF. CDR3 DNA: TGTGCCAGCAGCCAAGAATGGGGCAGGAATACGCAGTATTTT.

The chain is built from TRBV19 and TRBJ1-2; 8 bases are a match to TRBD1. Germline assignment: CDR1 LNHDA and CDR2 SQIVND (reference sequence). J gave up 0 bases and V 9 bases, and 6 bases lay outside the gene matches. The CDR3 loop spans 14 amino acids. The CDR3 nucleotides are TGTGCCAGCACCGGGACAGGCACTAACTATGGCTACACCTTC. Translation gives CASTGTGTNYGYTF.

The CDR3 region is CASSPQVGGSLVETQYF. The CDR3, as DNA: TGTGCCAGCAGCCCTCAAGTGGGGGGGTCCCTTGTGGAGACCCAGTACTTC. This chain joins TRBV7-6 and TRBJ2-5; TRBD2 matches at 7 bases. From germline, CDR1 is SGHVS and CDR2 FNYEAQ. V trimming: 5 bases; J trimming: 5 bases; junction bases outside the gene matches: 17. CDR3 length: 17 amino acids.

The CDR3 DNA follows: TGCGCCAGCAGCTTGGAGGCCCTCACGTACGAGCAGTACTTC. This translates into CASSLEALTYEQYF. This sequence joins TRBV5-1 and TRBJ2-7; D remains ambiguous. This CDR3 has 14 residues. The V gene lost 0 bases and the J gene lost 4 bases, with 11 bases spanning the gap. CDR1 and CDR2 (germline): SGHRS, YFSETQ.

CDR3 sequence (DNA): TGTGCCAGCAGTTTCACAGCGGACAATGAGCAGTTCTTC. This codes for CASSFTADNEQFF. The chain couples TRBV27 to TRBJ2-1, with D tentatively TRBD2 (5 bases). V shed 3 bases and J shed 5 bases, with 8 bases lying between them. Germline CDR1 and CDR2: MNHEY and SMNVEV (reference sequence). The CDR3 loop spans 13 amino acids.

The rearrangement joins TRBV24-1 to TRBJ2-2; TRBD2 is a possible D gene (5 bases). CDR1 and CDR2 (germline): KGHDR, SFDVKD. There are 14 residues in the CDR3. The V and J ends lost 4 bases and 6 bases respectively, with 11 bases between them. The CDR3 sequence is CATSDDYGAGELFF. The DNA of the CDR3 is TGTGCCACCAGTGACGACTACGGGGCCGGGGAGCTGTTTTTT.

The chain employs TRBV4-3 and TRBJ2-3; 8 bases fit TRBD1. The V segment lost 0 bases and the J segment 3 bases; nucleotides outside the gene matches: 8. Germline CDR1 LGHNA, CDR2 YSLEER. CDR3 length: 17 residues. In DNA form, the CDR3 reads TGCGCCAGCAGCCAAGAACCCGCAGGGGGCGCGACAGATACGCAGTATTTT. Protein product: CASSQEPAGGATDTQYF.

V usage is TRBV10-3 and J usage is TRBJ2-1, with D possibly TRBD1 on 6 matching bases. The CDR3 sequence is 13 residues long. Germline-derived CDR1 and CDR2 are ENHRY and SYGVKD. V was clipped by 10 bases and J by 4 bases, with 14 bases between them. CDR3 amino acids: CATTGMGYNEQFF. Written as DNA, the CDR3 is TGTGCCACCACAGGGATGGGGTACAATGAGCAGTTCTTC.

This chain uses TRBV7-6 with TRBJ1-3; possible D gene TRBD1, 5 bases. The CDR3 length is 19 residues. Germline V gene sequence: CDR1 SGHVS, CDR2 FNYEAQ. V was cut by 2 bases and J by 0 bases, with 20 bases left in between. CDR3 DNA: TGTGCCAGCAGCTTATTTCCAGGGTTTACCGTTATCTCTGGAAACACCATATATTTT. Translation gives CASSLFPGFTVISGNTIYF.

As DNA, the CDR3 is TGCGCCAGCAGCCAAACCGGACAGGTTAGGTTCTATGGCTACACCTTC. Protein sequence: CASSQTGQVRFYGYTF. The rearrangement joins TRBV4-3 to TRBJ1-2, with 7 bases lining up with TRBD1. Per germline, CDR1 LGHNA and CDR2 YSLEER. CDR3 length: 16 amino acids. The V gene end was trimmed by 2 bases and the J gene end by 4 bases; junction bases not matched to a gene: 10.

The V call is TRBV28, the J call TRBJ2-7; D uncertain. Germline V CDR1 and CDR2: MDHEN, SYDVKM. Trimming cost V 2 bases and J 3 bases, with 8 bases left between them. There are 13 residues in the CDR3. The CDR3: CASSLDPRYEQYF. CDR3 DNA sequence: TGTGCCAGCAGTTTAGATCCTCGCTACGAGCAGTACTTC.

This clone was seen once. V usage is TRBV7-2 and J usage is TRBJ1-6; the D gene is possibly TRBD1 (5 bases). V lost 4 bases and J lost 8, with 9 bases in between. The CDR3 is 13 amino acids. Germline-derived CDR1 and CDR2 are SGHTA and FQGNSA. The CDR3 sequence: CASSSDRYSPLHF. The DNA for the CDR3 is TGTGCCAGCAGCTCCGACAGATATTCACCCCTCCACTTT.